This TCR beta chain was retrieved from a study of quantifying T cell responses using KT2 cells. The overall study: RNA was reverse transcribed with TCR alpha and beta constant-region primers.

Germline V gives CDR1 SGHTA, CDR2 FQGNSA. The CDR3 runs to 15 residues. With 5 bases clipped from V and 5 bases from J, the junction kept 9 bases outside the gene matches. Known numbers of the T cell clone KT2 were added to PBMC. A single-stranded UMI oligo with SP2 sequence was ligated to cDNA 3' ends. An equimolar mix of RC1.1 and RC1.2 primed the beta chain across TRBC1 and TRBC2. From the UMI-ligation and nested PCR reads, TCRdb called clonotypes with MiXCR, one entry per CDR3 protein. The table includes roughly 51,000 distinct CDR3 sequences, 9% to 15% detected once. The clonotype comes from a human donor. Material: PBMCs spiked with cells of the T cell clone KT2. This chain uses TRBV7-2 with TRBJ2-3; 8 nucleotides agree with TRBD2. CDR3 bases: TGTGCCAGCAGCCTGAGCGGGAGAGGATTAGATACGCAGTATTTT. It specifies CASSLSGRGLDTQYF.